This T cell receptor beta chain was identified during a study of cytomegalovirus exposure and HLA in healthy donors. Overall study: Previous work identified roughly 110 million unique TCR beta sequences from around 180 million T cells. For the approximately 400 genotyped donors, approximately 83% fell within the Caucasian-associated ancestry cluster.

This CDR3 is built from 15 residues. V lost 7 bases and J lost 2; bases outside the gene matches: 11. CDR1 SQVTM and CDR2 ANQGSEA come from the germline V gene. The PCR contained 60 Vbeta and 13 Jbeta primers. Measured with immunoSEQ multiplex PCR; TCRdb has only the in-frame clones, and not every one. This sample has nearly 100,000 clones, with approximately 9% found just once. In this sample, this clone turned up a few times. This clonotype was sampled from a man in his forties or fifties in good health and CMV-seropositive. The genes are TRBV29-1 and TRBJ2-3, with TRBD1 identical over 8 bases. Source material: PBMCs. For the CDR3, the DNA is TGCAGCGCCGGACAGGGAGGCGGGTACACAGATACGCAGTATTTT. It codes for CSAGQGGGYTDTQYF.